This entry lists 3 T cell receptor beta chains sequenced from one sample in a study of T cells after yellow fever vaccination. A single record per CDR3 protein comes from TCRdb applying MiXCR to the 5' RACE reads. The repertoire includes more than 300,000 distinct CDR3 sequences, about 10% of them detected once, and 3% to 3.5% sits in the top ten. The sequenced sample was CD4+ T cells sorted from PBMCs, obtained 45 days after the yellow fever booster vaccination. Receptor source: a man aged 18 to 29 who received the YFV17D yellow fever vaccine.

CDR3 nucleotide sequence: TGTGCCAGCAGCCAATCCGACAGGCCACCTAACTATGGCTACACCTTC. This encodes CASSQSDRPPNYGYTF. The rearrangement uses TRBV3-1 and TRBJ1-2; perhaps TRBD1 as D (6 bases). V was clipped by 2 bases and J by 0 bases, with 13 bases between them. CDR3 length: 16 amino acids. Germline CDR1 reads LGHDT; CDR2 reads YNNKEL (reference sequence).

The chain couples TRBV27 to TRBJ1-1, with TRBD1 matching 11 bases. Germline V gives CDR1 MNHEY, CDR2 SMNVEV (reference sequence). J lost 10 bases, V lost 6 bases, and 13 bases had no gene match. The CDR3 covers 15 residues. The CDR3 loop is CASRPWDRGRSGAFF. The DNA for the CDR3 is TGTGCCAGCAGACCATGGGACAGGGGGAGAAGCGGAGCTTTCTTT.

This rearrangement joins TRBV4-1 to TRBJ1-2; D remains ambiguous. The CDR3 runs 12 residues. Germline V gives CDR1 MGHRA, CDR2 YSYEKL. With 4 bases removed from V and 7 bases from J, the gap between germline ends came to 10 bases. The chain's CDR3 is CASSPLGVGYTF. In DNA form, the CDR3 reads TGCGCCAGCAGCCCACTAGGAGTTGGCTACACCTTC.